Reported below is one TCR beta chain. Its cognate antigen is unknown. The sample originates from a study of cytomegalovirus exposure and HLA in healthy donors. In the study overall: Earlier, 200 million or so T cells were analyzed, and 117 million unique TCR beta sequences were found among them. General study points: Later on, an analysis showed TCR association rates differing by HLA locus, with DRB1 the most and HLA-C the fewest. Sequences of the TCR beta chain were said to predict the HLA-A and HLA-B alleles of most subjects accurately.

The CDR3 has 14 amino acids. Deletions cut 5 bases from V and 6 bases from J, with 15 bases between. CDR1 is SGDLS, CDR2 YYNGEE, per germline. PCR involved 60 Vbeta and 13 Jbeta primers. The assay was immunoSEQ multiplex PCR, and TCRdb's table has in-frame clones only and misses some. The profile shows fewer than 200,000 clones, 70% to 90% of them singletons. The source material was PBMCs. This TCR was recovered from a young woman in good health and CMV-seronegative. The chain employs TRBV9 and TRBJ2-1; weak D call: TRBD2 (5 bases). The DNA for the CDR3 is TGTGCCAGCAGTGAGGGAGTACCACCCAATGAGCAGTTCTTC. Translated, it gives CASSEGVPPNEQFF.